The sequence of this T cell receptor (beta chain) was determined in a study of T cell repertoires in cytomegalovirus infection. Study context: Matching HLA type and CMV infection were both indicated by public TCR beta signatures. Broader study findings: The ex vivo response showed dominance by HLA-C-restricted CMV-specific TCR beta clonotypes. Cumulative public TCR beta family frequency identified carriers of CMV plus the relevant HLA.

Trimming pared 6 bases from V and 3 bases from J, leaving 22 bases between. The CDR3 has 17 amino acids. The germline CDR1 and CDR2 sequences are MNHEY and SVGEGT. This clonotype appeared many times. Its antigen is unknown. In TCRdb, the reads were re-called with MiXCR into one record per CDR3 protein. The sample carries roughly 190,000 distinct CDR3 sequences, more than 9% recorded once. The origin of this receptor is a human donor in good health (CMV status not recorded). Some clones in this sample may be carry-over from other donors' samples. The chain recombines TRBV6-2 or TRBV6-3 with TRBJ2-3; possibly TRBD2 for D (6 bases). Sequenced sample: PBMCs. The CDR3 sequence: CASRAGTSAFSTDTQYF. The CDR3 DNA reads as TGTGCCAGCAGGGCGGGGACCTCCGCGTTTTCGACAGATACGCAGTATTTT.